The 2 T cell receptor beta chains listed next were all sequenced from one sample in a study of T cell responses to AZD1222 COVID-19 vaccine. Here immunoSEQ multiplex PCR was the method, and the copy in TCRdb shows in-frame clones only, minus some. The sample shows 90,000 to 150,000 clones, around 90% of them seen only once. Sequenced material: peripheral blood, taken on day 0 of AZD1222 vaccination. Receptors originate from an adult in good health.

This chain uses TRBV4-2 with TRBJ1-2; 9 bases are a match to TRBD1. J was trimmed by 6 bases and V by 6 bases; bases with no gene match: 14. CDR1 is LGHNA, CDR2 YNFKEQ, per germline. This CDR3 contains 16 residues. The CDR3 loop is CASRETGGAEGDGYTF. Written as DNA, the CDR3 is TGTGCCAGCAGGGAAACAGGGGGCGCAGAGGGGGATGGCTACACCTTC.

This clone was seen a handful of times. The chain joins TRBV10-1 to TRBJ2-7, with a tentative D call TRBD1 (5 bases). The CDR3 length is 15 residues. Trimming shortened V by 2 bases and J by 7 bases, and 18 bases separated the two germline ends. CDR1 and CDR2 from the germline V gene are WNHNN and SYGVQD (reference sequence). DNA for the CDR3: TGCGCCAGCAGTGAGAAGAATAGGGGTCGAGAAGAGCAGTACTTC. Amino acids: CASSEKNRGREEQYF.